These 20 T cell receptor beta chains came from one sample sequenced in a study of neurological immune-mediated disorders. TCRdb independently ran MiXCR on the 5' RACE reads; one entry per CDR3 protein. The table has tens of thousands of distinct CDR3 sequences, around a tenth seen once. Specimen: CD4+ T cells from blood. Source of these receptors: a woman in her thirties with HTLV-1-associated myelopathy (HAM/TSP).

This clonotype was found many times. V usage is TRBV11-1 and J usage is TRBJ2-1, with D unresolved. V shed 1 base and J shed 0 bases, with 16 bases lying between them. Germline CDR1 SGHAT, CDR2 FQDESV (reference sequence). The length of the CDR3 is 18 residues. The CDR3 DNA follows: TGTGCCAGCAGCTTAGGTTGGACGAGAGCACGCTCCTACAATGAGCAGTTCTTC. This translates into CASSLGWTRARSYNEQFF.

This clonotype was recorded many times. This chain uses TRBV20-1 with TRBJ1-2; D is uncertain. The CDR3 is 14 residues long. The V gene lost 0 bases and the J gene lost 2 bases, with 10 bases spanning the gap. CDR1 is DFQATT and CDR2 is SNEGSKA in the germline V gene (reference sequence). The CDR3 DNA follows: TGCAGTGCTAGAGATTCAAGGGTAAACTATGGCTACACCTTC. This gives the protein CSARDSRVNYGYTF.

This clonotype was seen ten or more times. The junction departs from the called germline gene at one end, perhaps through a read error. The chain employs TRBV7-9 and TRBJ1-3; D is possibly TRBD1 (6 bases). The CDR3 contains 13 residues. Germline V gene sequence: CDR1 SEHNR, CDR2 FQNEAQ (reference sequence). The CDR3 DNA sequence: TGTGCCAGCAGCTTAGCGGCGGGGGCCGACCTTTCTTTT. Residues: CASSLAAGADLSF.

This clonotype has ten or more counts. V and J are TRBV7-9 and TRBJ1-1; D remains ambiguous. Trimming left V 5 bases short and J 4 bases short, with 11 bases between. The CDR3 sequence is 13 residues long. CDR1 SEHNR and CDR2 FQNEAQ come from the germline V gene (reference sequence). The CDR3 is CASSQTFATEAFF. In nucleotides, the CDR3 is TGTGCCAGCAGCCAAACCTTCGCCACTGAAGCTTTCTTT.

This clonotype was seen at least ten times. This rearrangement joins TRBV20-1 to TRBJ1-2; 10 nucleotides line up with TRBD1. CDR3 size: 16 residues. CDR1 and CDR2 (germline): DFQATT, SNEGSKA (reference sequence). Trimming took 3 bases from V and 1 from J; bases not matched to a gene: 8. CDR3 sequence: CSARGPGQGNNYGYTF. CDR3 sequence (DNA): TGCAGTGCTAGGGGCCCGGGACAGGGGAATAACTATGGCTACACCTTC.

This clonotype was observed many times. The chain carries TRBV2 and TRBJ1-2; tentatively, D is TRBD1 (5 bases). The V and J ends lost 4 bases and 2 bases respectively, with 11 bases between them. The CDR3 spans 14 residues. CDR1 is SNHLY, CDR2 FYNNEI, per germline. DNA for the CDR3: TGTGCCAGCAGTGGGCCAGGGAAAAACTATGGCTACACCTTC. Translating it yields CASSGPGKNYGYTF.

V usage is TRBV3-1 and J usage is TRBJ1-2; tentatively, D is TRBD1 (6 bases). Germline loops: CDR1 LGHDT, CDR2 YNNKEL (reference sequence). The CDR3 length is 13 residues. V was cut by 1 base and J by 5 bases, with 8 bases left in between. CDR3 nucleotide sequence: TGTGCCAGCAGCCAAGGGGGGCAGTATGGCTACACCTTC. It is translated as CASSQGGQYGYTF.

This clonotype counts as medium-sized. V is TRBV20-1 and J is TRBJ2-7; D may correspond to TRBD1 or TRBD2 (5 bases each). Between the trimmed V and J ends, which lost 4 bases and 7 bases, there was a span of 23 bases. Looked up from germline, CDR1 is DFQATT and CDR2 is SNEGSKA (reference sequence). The CDR3 is 15 residues long. The CDR3 loop is CSAIRYVGTVWEQYF. CDR3 coding DNA: TGCAGTGCTATCCGATACGTAGGGACGGTCTGGGAGCAGTACTTC.

By share of the sample, this clonotype is medium-sized. The chain joins TRBV9 to TRBJ2-3; D possibly matches TRBD1 or TRBD2 (6 bases each). Trimming left V 4 bases short and J 0 bases short, with 15 bases between. CDR1 and CDR2 from the germline V gene are SGDLS and YYNGEE. This CDR3 is built from 16 residues. Here the CDR3 DNA reads TGTGCCAGCAGCCCCGGGGGCACGACTAGCACAGATACGCAGTATTTT. It encodes CASSPGGTTSTDTQYF. Filled out from reference TRBV9 and TRBJ2-3, the complete variable domain reads DSGVTQTPKHLITATGQRVTLRCSPRSGDLSVYWYQQSLDQGLQFLIQYYNGEERAKGNILERFSAQQFPDLHSELNLSSLELGDSALYFCASSPGGTTSTDTQYFGPGTRLTVL.

This clonotype was recorded at least ten times. The V and J genes are TRBV27 and TRBJ2-1, with TRBD2 identical over 11 bases. The CDR3 sequence is 17 residues long. The V gene end was trimmed by 3 bases and the J gene end by 5 bases; junction bases not matched to a gene: 9. Looked up from germline, CDR1 is MNHEY and CDR2 is SMNVEV (reference sequence). The CDR3 coding sequence is TGTGCCAGCAGTTTCAGTCTAGCGGGGGGCCAAAACAATGAGCAGTTCTTC. Encoded protein: CASSFSLAGGQNNEQFF.

This clonotype came up many times. The chain uses TRBV20-1 and TRBJ2-3; tentative D call: TRBD1 (5 bases). V was cut by 6 bases and J by 1 base, with 11 bases left in between. Germline V gene sequence: CDR1 DFQATT, CDR2 SNEGSKA (reference sequence). This CDR3 comprises 13 residues. CDR3 sequence (DNA): TGCAGTGCACGCAGGGAAGGCACAGATACGCAGTATTTT. It encodes CSARREGTDTQYF.

The sample holds many counts of this clonotype. V and J are TRBV20-1 and TRBJ1-1; D gene unclear. Trimming left V 1 base short and J 1 base short, with 10 bases between. The CDR3 contains 14 residues. CDR1 and CDR2 (germline): DFQATT, SNEGSKA (reference sequence). DNA of the CDR3: TGCAGTGCTAGAGCCACTAACAGGAACACTGAAGCTTTCTTT. Its translation: CSARATNRNTEAFF.

Ten or more counts support this clonotype. This chain uses TRBV5-5 with TRBJ1-5; 7 bases agree with TRBD1. Per the germline V gene, CDR1 is SGHKS and CDR2 is YYEKEE (reference sequence). The CDR3 sequence is 14 residues long. The trim removed 4 bases at V and 3 bases at J, leaving 4 bases unmatched. The DNA of the CDR3 is TGTGCCAGCAGCAGGACAGGCCACAATCAGCCCCAGCATTTT. Its translation is CASSRTGHNQPQHF.

This clonotype was found many times. V gene TRBV20-1 combines with J gene TRBJ2-7, with D possibly matching TRBD1 (5 bases). CDR1 and CDR2 (germline): DFQATT, SNEGSKA (reference sequence). The V gene lost 6 bases and the J gene lost 0 bases, with 18 bases spanning the gap. The CDR3 runs 15 residues. For the CDR3, the DNA is TGCAGTGCCCCAAGGGGTGGGCTGAGCTCCTACGAGCAGTACTTC. Encoded protein: CSAPRGGLSSYEQYF.

Ten or more counts support this clonotype. This chain connects TRBV20-1 to TRBJ2-3, with D possibly being TRBD1 (6 bases). The V end lost 6 bases, the J end lost 0 bases, and 13 bases lay between the germline ends. The CDR3 contains 14 residues. CDR1 and CDR2 from the germline V gene are DFQATT and SNEGSKA (reference sequence). The CDR3 DNA sequence: TGCAGTGCCGCCCAGGGGCCTAGCACAGATACGCAGTATTTT. Protein sequence: CSAAQGPSTDTQYF.

To note about this clonotype: Being one base from a much bigger clone, this may be a read error. The V call is TRBV6-5, the J call TRBJ1-2; a possible D gene is TRBD1 (5 bases). Trimming pared 6 bases from V and 5 bases from J, leaving 16 bases between. From germline, CDR1 is MNHEY and CDR2 SVGAGI. The CDR3 length is 14 residues. The chain's CDR3 is CASRKTRGRYGYTF. CDR3 DNA sequence: TGTGCCAGCAGAAAGACAAGGGGCCGGTATGGCTACACCTTC.

This clonotype was recorded many times. The chain combines TRBV7-9 with TRBJ2-3, with a possible D match to TRBD2 (7 bases). Deletions cut 5 bases from V and 1 base from J, with 16 bases between. The length of the CDR3 is 16 residues. CDR1 and CDR2 from the germline V gene are SEHNR and FQNEAQ (reference sequence). The CDR3 loop is CASSLQGTKGTDTQYF. CDR3 DNA: TGTGCCAGCAGCCTTCAGGGGACTAAAGGCACAGATACGCAGTATTTT.

In this sample, this clonotype turned up many times. The genes are TRBV5-1 and TRBJ1-6; D gene unclear. Germline V gives CDR1 SGHRS, CDR2 YFSETQ. V was shortened by 0 bases and J by 7 bases, with 17 bases between the two germline ends. This CDR3 region has 17 residues. DNA of the CDR3: TGCGCCAGCAGCTTGGAGGTTGTAGGGCTGGGGAATTCACCCCTCCACTTT. Its protein is CASSLEVVGLGNSPLHF.

At least ten counts were recorded for this clonotype. This rearrangement joins TRBV27 to TRBJ1-6; D remains unclear. The length of the CDR3 is 13 residues. Between the trimmed V and J ends, which lost 6 bases and 10 bases, there was a span of 13 bases. CDR1 and CDR2 from the germline V gene are MNHEY and SMNVEV (reference sequence). CDR3: CASRQRAGSPLHF. The CDR3 bases are TGTGCCAGCAGACAGAGGGCCGGCTCACCCCTCCACTTT.

This clonotype occurred many times. The V call is TRBV11-2, the J call TRBJ2-7; D might be TRBD1 or TRBD2, each matching 5 bases. CDR1 is SGHAT, CDR2 FQNNGV, per germline. V was cut by 8 bases and J by 3 bases, with 11 bases left in between. The CDR3 loop spans 12 amino acids. CDR3 residues: CASRSGLYEQYF. In DNA, the CDR3 is TGTGCCAGCCGGTCGGGGCTCTACGAGCAGTACTTC.